This T cell receptor beta chain was found in a study of early T cells in non-severe SARS-CoV-2 infection (dated by TCRdb to the early 2020s). Notes on the research overall: Bulk RNA from unsorted whole blood was used for TCR sequencing, so alpha and beta chains could not be paired.

The CDR3 has 15 amino acids, counting the end cysteine and phenylalanine. The sequence is cut down to CDR3 DNA, 45 bases in frame from base 1. V is trimmed back by 3 bases and J by 4 bases, and the junction contains 1 base that no gene match accounts for. CDR1 SGHRS and CDR2 YFSETQ were looked up in the germline V gene. The investigation overall reported the following: VDJdb matching was skewed toward anti-spike CD8 responses, so virus-specific expansions were likely underestimated and private and CD4 specificities were missed.

This clonotype was seen a handful of times. What this receptor recognizes is not known. No much larger clone is present one base from it, and per-base qualities are unavailable. The protocol used for the library was 5' RACE. The instrument was a NextSeq 500. Unique molecular identifiers were attached to individual cDNA molecules in the TCR library protocol so that sequencing error and PCR bias could be corrected. Both TCR alpha and beta chains were sequenced, and tight co-correlation was observed between alpha and beta sequence abundances in each sample. Processing in the source paper ran as follows. Decombinator V4 was used to perform V gene, J gene and CDR3 annotation of TCR sequences. Expanded TCRs were defined as changing significantly between any two time points under a Poisson model with p below 0.0001. Abundances of TCRs were expressed as counts per million after normalisation to the total number of TCRs sequenced in each sample. TRAV1-2 paired with TRAJ12, TRAJ20 or TRAJ33 defined MAIT TCRs, while TRAV10 paired with TRAJ18 defined iNKT TCRs. A search of VDJdb, accessed on 1 November 2021, was run for TCRs annotated to CMV, EBV and SARS-CoV-2, with TCRs annotated for multiple antigens excluded. TCRdb reprocessed the public reads (quality trimming at Q25 with fastp, clone calling with MiXCR) and kept in-frame beta chains. Each entry merges the rows of one CDR3 protein and shows their most common DNA and genes. The authors' filters were not applied to this entry. A total of tens of thousands of distinct CDR3 sequences appear in this sample, 10% to 15% of them only once. Jointly, the top ten make up around 4.3% of the sample.

A case-control design nested within a healthcare worker cohort in London, UK, was used, with weekly nasopharyngeal swab PCR tests and blood sampling performed. Between 23 and 31 March 2020, the week of the UK lockdown, healthcare workers were enrolled and then followed up weekly for as long as 16 weeks. This receptor was identified in an adult who was a healthcare worker with PCR-confirmed SARS-CoV-2 infection or an uninfected control (not recorded which). Recombination linked TRBV5-1 to TRBJ2-3, with 14 bases aligning to TRBD2. This material consisted of whole blood, taken at baseline. The CDR3 here reads CASSSGLAGADTQYF. The bases read TGCGCCAGCAGCTCGGGACTAGCGGGAGCAGATACGCAGTATTTT.